A selection of T cell receptor beta chains follows, all from one sample in a study of CD8+ T cells in alopecia areata. Data came from immunoSEQ multiplex PCR; TCRdb stores just in-frame clones and leaves some out. Of fewer than 250,000 clones in the sample, 57% were seen once. Sample: CD4+ T cells sorted from blood, taken at week 0. Every receptor here comes from a human donor with alopecia areata. Each CDR3 is given without its conserved first and last residue. Fields, in order: D gene, J gene, V gene, CDR3 protein. D genes are given only for firm matches.

NA,TRBJ1-1,TRBV6-5,ASSVQGYTEAF
TRBD1,TRBJ1-4,TRBV5-1,ASSQDRGNEKLF
NA,TRBJ2-2,TRBV29-1,SVEFSGKVGELF
NA,TRBJ2-1,TRBV30,AWSTPHSRNEQF
NA,TRBJ2-1,TRBV29-1,SVEGPYPNEQF
NA,TRBJ2-7,TRBV30,AWTKDAAYEQY
NA,TRBJ2-7,TRBV30,AWRSRGATYEQY
NA,TRBJ1-2,TRBV7-2,ASSLVSINGYT
NA,TRBJ1-3,TRBV10-3,AVRTGTDFGNTIY
NA,TRBJ2-4,TRBV14,ASSQRSGSGNIQY
TRBD2,TRBJ2-1,TRBV9,ASSAGLAGGPQF
NA,TRBJ2-1,TRBV29-1,SSARGLSYNEQF
TRBD2,TRBJ2-1,TRBV15,ATSGRATSGKNEQF
NA,TRBJ1-4,TRBV25-1,ASSEGPLWEKLF
NA,TRBJ2-2,TRBV9,ASSGGNTGELF
TRBD1,TRBJ1-1,TRBV14,ASSQAGTGNAEAF
TRBD2,TRBJ2-3,TRBV5-1,ASSRTGTSGSDTQY
NA,TRBJ1-1,TRBV18,ASSPQNGRNTEAF
NA,TRBJ2-7,TRBV9,ASSVLPSSSYEQY
NA,TRBJ1-1,TRBV7-3,ASSLTGRSEAF
NA,TRBJ1-2,TRBV30,ASAFAALGGYT
TRBD2,TRBJ2-2,TRBV6-5,ASTKQRGGPGELF
NA,TRBJ2-7,TRBV7-6,ASSLASHPNSNYEQY
NA,TRBJ1-1,TRBV19,ASRRGTKNTEAF
NA,TRBJ2-2,TRBV30,AYTGLAADTGELF
NA,TRBJ2-2,TRBV30,AWTKTLNTGELF
NA,TRBJ1-5,TRBV4-1,ASSQSDSRSQPQH
TRBD1,TRBJ1-1,TRBV5-1,ASSFGTGGQAYAF
NA,TRBJ2-5,TRBV15,ATSRAIQGTGETQY
NA,TRBJ1-5,TRBV27,ASRRAGVGSNQPQH
TRBD2,TRBJ2-1,TRBV7-8,ASSLTGTSGGNEQF
NA,TRBJ2-7,TRBV5-1,ASSYQRLLDNEQY
TRBD1,TRBJ2-3,TRBV6-5,ASSSTGSTDTQY
NA,TRBJ1-1,TRBV29-1,SVEVQIEAF
TRBD1,TRBJ2-5,TRBV6-5,ASTYPGQYQETQY
NA,TRBJ2-1,TRBV6-6,ANSNEQF
NA,TRBJ1-1,TRBV4-1,ASSQDAYTEAF
NA,TRBJ2-6,TRBV7-6,ASSLVGSFSSGANVLT
TRBD2,TRBJ2-3,TRBV30,AWSLTSVGTDTQY
TRBD1,TRBJ2-3,TRBV7-2,ASSLGDRRRDTQY
NA,TRBJ2-2,TRBV29-1,SVKKPNTGELF